These 14 T cell receptor beta chains share one sample of origin, sequenced in a study of OX40 agonist ivuxolimab in advanced cancers. Data came from immunoSEQ multiplex PCR; TCRdb stores just in-frame clones and leaves some out. In the table there are approximately 94,000 clones, around nine tenths of which are singletons. The starting material was CD4+ or CD8+ T cells sorted from blood, obtained in a trial of the OX40 agonist ivuxolimab. Receptor source: an adult with an advanced solid tumor such as melanoma, head and neck, liver or kidney cancer.

V and J are TRBV10-2 and TRBJ2-1; 8 bases match TRBD2. The CDR3 consists of 16 residues. Germline V gene lookup returns CDR1 WSHSY and CDR2 SAAADI. The trim removed 4 bases at V and 2 bases at J, leaving 7 bases unmatched. CDR3 sequence (DNA): TGCGCCAGCAGTGTCTTGACTAGCGCAGCCTACAATGAGCAGTTCTTC. It translates to CASSVLTSAAYNEQFF.

V and J are TRBV5-1 and TRBJ2-3; 7 bases align to TRBD1. Germline trimming cut 6 bases from V and 6 bases from J; bases unmatched to any gene: 16. The germline gives CDR1 SGHRS, CDR2 YFSETQ. The CDR3 extends over 16 amino acids. DNA for the CDR3: TGCGCCAGCACCCAAATAAATTCCGGGACAGCGGATACGCAGTATTTT. Translated, it gives CASTQINSGTADTQYF.

The rearrangement links TRBV5-4 to TRBJ2-1; D remains ambiguous. This CDR3 comprises 11 residues. Looked up from germline, CDR1 is SGHNT and CDR2 is YYREEE (reference sequence). V lost 0 bases and J lost 7, with 2 bases in between. In DNA form, the CDR3 reads TGTGCCAGCAGCTTGGAGAATGAGCAGTTCTTC. This sequence encodes CASSLENEQFF. Together with reference TRBV5-4 and TRBJ2-1, the CDR3 gives the full variable domain: ETGVTQSPTHLIKTRGQQVTLRCSSQSGHNTVSWYQQALGQGPQFIFQYYREEENGRGNFPPRFSGLQFPNYSSELNVNALELDDSALYLCASSLENEQFFGPGTRLTVL.

V usage is TRBV19 and J usage is TRBJ2-3; 8 bases map to TRBD1. Germline values: CDR1 LNHDA, CDR2 SQIVND (reference sequence). After removal of 4 bases from V and 8 bases from J, the junction contained 11 bases not matched to a gene. CDR3 length equals 15 residues. CDR3 coding DNA: TGTGCCAGTAGTAGACAGGGGTCGGGTCACGGTACGCAGTATTTT. This translates into CASSRQGSGHGTQYF.

This rearrangement joins TRBV19 to TRBJ2-6; 10 bases align to TRBD1. The junction had 7 bases not matched to a gene; V was cut back by 5 bases and J by 3 bases. The CDR3 loop spans 17 amino acids. The germline V gene encodes CDR1 LNHDA and CDR2 SQIVND (reference sequence). The CDR3 loop is CASSSTGGAGGANVLTF. Here the CDR3 DNA reads TGTGCCAGTAGTTCGACAGGGGGCGCCGGTGGGGCCAACGTCCTGACTTTC.

The chain couples TRBV30 to TRBJ2-1, with TRBD2 matching 13 bases. V gave up 4 bases and J gave up 8 bases; unmatched junction bases: 5. CDR1 is GTSNPN and CDR2 is SVGIG in the germline V gene (reference sequence). The CDR3 covers 14 residues. CDR3 sequence (DNA): TGTGCCTGGAATATACTAGCGGGGGGGTATGAGCAGTTCTTC. Protein sequence: CAWNILAGGYEQFF. Drawing the rest from reference TRBV30 and TRBJ2-1, the complete variable domain is SQTIHQWPATLVQPVGSPLSLECTVEGTSNPNLYWYRQAAGRGLQLLFYSVGIGQISSEVPQNLSASRPQDRQFILSSKKLLLSDSGFYLCAWNILAGGYEQFFGPGTRLTVL.

The genes are TRBV5-6 and TRBJ2-1; D is undetermined. V lost 2 bases, J lost 6 bases, and 15 bases lay in between. The CDR3 contains 15 residues. The germline V gene has CDR1 SGHDT and CDR2 YYEEEE. CDR3 nucleotides: TGTGCCAGCAGCTTAGGAGTAAAGTATTCCAATGAGCAGTTCTTC. Protein sequence: CASSLGVKYSNEQFF.

This chain uses TRBV15 with TRBJ2-3; D is unresolved. Per the germline V gene, CDR1 is LNHNV and CDR2 is YYDKDF (reference sequence). This CDR3 region has 15 residues. Deletions cut 0 bases from V and 1 base from J, with 8 bases between. The CDR3 nucleotides are TGTGCCACCAGCAGAGACGCCGAGGGCACAGATACGCAGTATTTT. The encoded protein is CATSRDAEGTDTQYF.

This rearrangement joins TRBV5-1 to TRBJ2-2; D assignment may be TRBD1 or TRBD2 (5 bases each). The CDR3 spans 17 residues. Trimming took 0 bases from V and 5 from J, leaving 17 bases between them. Germline V lookup: CDR1 SGHRS, CDR2 YFSETQ. CDR3 in DNA: TGCGCCAGCAGCTTGGATATTCCTTGGGGCGGGACCGGGGAGCTGTTTTTT. This gives the protein CASSLDIPWGGTGELFF.

The rearrangement links TRBV12-2 to TRBJ1-5. TRBV12-2 is termed a pseudogene. CDR3 size: 14 residues. The chain's CDR3 is CASRPGRGRQPQHF. As DNA, the CDR3 is TGTGCAAGTCGCCCCGGGCGGGGAAGGCAGCCCCAGCATTTT.

With respect to this clone: Other DNA sequences in the sample encode the same CDR3. The chain joins TRBV5-1 to TRBJ2-5; D uncertain. The V end lost 0 bases, the J end lost 5 bases, and 11 bases lay between the germline ends. This CDR3 region has 14 residues. Germline CDR1 is SGHRS and CDR2 is YFSETQ. In DNA form, the CDR3 reads TGCGCCAGCAGCTTGGGGACGGGTGGGGAGACCCAGTACTTC. Translating it yields CASSLGTGGETQYF. Combining the CDR3 with reference TRBV5-1 and TRBJ2-5 gives the whole variable domain KAGVTQTPRYLIKTRGQQVTLSCSPISGHRSVSWYQQTPGQGLQFLFEYFSETQRNKGNFPGRFSGRQFSNSRSEMNVSTLELGDSALYLCASSLGTGGETQYFGPGTRLLVL.

The chain has TRBV6-1 and TRBJ2-1, with D perhaps TRBD2 (5 bases). This CDR3 is 13 amino acids long. The V gene's germline CDR1 is MNHNS and CDR2 SASEGT. V lost 9 bases to trimming and J lost 2 bases, with 11 bases between them. Written as DNA, the CDR3 is TGTGCCAGTAGATCGGGGACCTACAATGAGCAGTTCTTC. Translation: CASRSGTYNEQFF.

V gene TRBV4-1 combines with J gene TRBJ2-7; 7 bases align to TRBD2. Trimming at V came to 1 base and at J to 0 bases, leaving 3 bases not matched to a gene. The CDR3 totals 15 residues. CDR1 and CDR2 from the germline V gene are MGHRA and YSYEKL. The CDR3 loop reads CASSQVRTSSYEQYF. In DNA, the CDR3 is TGCGCCAGCAGCCAAGTACGGACTAGCTCCTACGAGCAGTACTTC.

The V gene is TRBV7-8, the J gene TRBJ2-7; D could derive from TRBD1 or TRBD2 (5 bases each). The germline CDR1 and CDR2 sequences are SGHVS and FQNEAQ. Trimming cost V 2 bases and J 2 bases, with 13 bases left between them. CDR3 size: 15 residues. The CDR3 DNA sequence: TGTGCCAGCAGCTTATTCGTGGGGGTAACCTACGAGCAGTACTTC. Its translation is CASSLFVGVTYEQYF.